This T cell receptor beta chain is from a study of glioma-infiltrating T cells (dated by TCRdb to the mid-2010s). For the study in its entirety: Low-grade gliomas were WHO grade II oligodendrogliomas or astrocytomas, and glioblastomas were WHO grade IV tumors sampled at initial rather than recurrent diagnosis. Glioma patients received dexamethasone for six or fewer days before surgery. Sequencing coverage of roughly 4- to 11-fold of roughly one million peripheral T cells was targeted for blood libraries. Glioma tissue, non-neoplastic brain tissue and matched peripheral blood mononuclear cells were used as sources from which TCR alpha- and beta-chain repertoires were sequenced. To measure divergence between tissue and blood T-cell populations, each tissue-infiltrating repertoire was compared with the peripheral blood repertoire of the same patient. The paired cohort comprised three low-grade glioma patients, 7 or 8 primary glioblastoma patients and three non-glioma patients contributing non-neoplastic brain tissue.

What the study reported, not specific to this receptor: Group comparisons were based on small numbers of patients: three non-neoplastic, three low-grade glioma and several glioblastoma patients. A signature set of shared blood CDR3 motifs marked patients with low tissue-blood divergence and was depleted in highly divergent patients. Only a very small number of CDR3 sequences turned up in both tissue and blood, a result put down to high CDR3 diversity combined with limited sampling. VJ-independent divergence between tissue and blood was found to be below expectation in non-neoplastic patients but above expectation in all gliomas, particularly low-grade gliomas.

Surgical brain or tumor specimens were cryofrozen in liquid nitrogen immediately after resection, and peripheral blood cells were collected concurrently. Points on this clonotype: Its antigen specificity is not known. Per-nucleotide qualities are absent, and no much larger clonotype sits a single base away.

TCR alpha and beta CDR3 regions were amplified with the iRepertoire nested amplicon-rescue multiplex PCR (arm-PCR) platform from RNA. For one-step reverse transcription and amplification, about 85-450 ng of tissue mRNA or PBMC total RNA was used as input. After bead purification, a secondary multiplex PCR added Illumina adapters, and libraries were gel-purified between 200 and 400 bp. The libraries contained internal 6-nucleotide barcodes that were used for demultiplexing. The libraries were sequenced on an Illumina MiSeq using 2x220 or 2x250 nucleotide paired-end reads. The source study handled its data this way. FLASH 1.2.11 was used to merge paired reads, and BWA-MEM then aligned the reads to the GRCh37 human genome before TRA and TRB reads were extracted. For V and J assignment, an IMGT-derived reference of cassette sequences and CDR3 motifs that included pseudogenes was used. Reads were translated in three frames, and productive CDR3s were defined by a C…FGXG motif without stop codons. A clonotype was defined as a unique combination of a V-J cassette pair and a CDR3 amino acid sequence. Hamming distance filtering was applied to reads, with thresholds set by the sequence error rate of each sample in mapped regions. TCRdb handled the public reads itself, with Q25 trimming in fastp and clone calling in MiXCR, and kept productive beta chains. Rows with one shared CDR3 protein collapse into an entry with the most common genes and DNA. The V and J calls, along with clone size, are taken from TCRdb and not from the paper's own processing. Recorded for this sample are around 350,000 distinct CDR3 sequences; roughly two fifths of them occurred a single time. In total, the top ten clones hold about 12% of the sample.

The germline V gene provides CDR1 SNHLY and CDR2 FYNNEI. Cut back by 6 bases and 3 bases, the V and J ends lie 5 bases apart. CDR3 length: 11 amino acids, cysteine to phenylalanine. Only the CDR3 portion is preserved as DNA: 33 bases, with reading frame beginning at the first base. The TCR comes from a human donor with low-grade glioma or glioblastoma, undergoing nonglioma brain surgery, or in good health (not recorded which). The sequencing sample was made of glioma tissue, nonneoplastic brain tissue, or PBMCs (not recorded which). The chain is assembled from TRBV2 and TRBJ2-5; too little of a D gene remains to name it. In nucleotide form, the sequence is TGTGCCAGCAGACTGGAAGAGACCCAGTACTTC. Translation gives CASRLEETQYF.